This TCR beta chain originates from a study of human T cells and chemical hapten exposure. For the study at large: TCR yields per sample varied, mainly owing to small pooled library volume differences.

The CDR3 covers 11 residues. V dropped 3 bases and J dropped 12 bases, with 6 bases sitting between them. The library labeled individual cDNA molecules by adding unique molecular identifiers to them. TCRdb used MiXCR to reprocess the RACE reads, holding one entry per CDR3 protein. This sample has around 65,000 distinct CDR3 sequences, with 6% to 7% found just once. Described time point: healthy volunteer bleed at 6 weeks. Unfractionated whole blood yielded total RNA. The J gene is TRBJ2-6, the V gene TRBV12-3 or TRBV12-4; unclear D gene. The specimen sequenced was whole blood. This receptor was identified in a female donor in good health. Some clones in this sample may be carry-over from other donors' samples. The CDR3 DNA is TGTGCCAGCAGTTTCGGTCCCGTCCTGACTTTC. This codes for CASSFGPVLTF.